This T cell receptor (beta chain) was sequenced for a study of control samples from healthy donors and cancer patients. Points on this clone: Other nucleotide sequences from this sample produce the same CDR3.

TCRdb's copy holds only in-frame clones and misses some; the assay was immunoSEQ multiplex PCR. This sample yields tens of thousands of clones, of which 84% are seen a single time; over 25% belongs to the top ten. The CDR3 is 14 amino acids. V was clipped by 0 bases and J by 1 base, with 8 bases between them. Per germline, CDR1 SGDLS and CDR2 YYNGEE. This chain joins TRBV9 and TRBJ2-7; TRBD1 is a possible D gene (5 bases). The clonotype comes from a man aged 45-65 years in good health. The sequencing input was blood. CDR3 sequence reads: CASSVGDSSYEQYF. The CDR3 DNA reads TGTGCCAGCAGCGTAGGAGACAGTTCCTACGAGCAGTACTTC.